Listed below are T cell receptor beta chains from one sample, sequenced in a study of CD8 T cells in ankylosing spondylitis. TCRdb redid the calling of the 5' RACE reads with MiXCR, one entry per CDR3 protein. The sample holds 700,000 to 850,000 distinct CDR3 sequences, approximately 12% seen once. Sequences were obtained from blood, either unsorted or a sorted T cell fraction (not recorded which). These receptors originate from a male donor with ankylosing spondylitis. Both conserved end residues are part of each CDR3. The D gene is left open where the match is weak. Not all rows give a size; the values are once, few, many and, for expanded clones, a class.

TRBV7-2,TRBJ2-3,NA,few,TGTGCCAGCAGCTTAGACCAGTACACAGATACGCAGTATTTT,CASSLDQYTDTQYF
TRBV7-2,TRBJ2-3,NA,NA,TGTGCCAGCAGCTTATTCAGGTCTAGCACAGATACGCAGTATTTT,CASSLFRSSTDTQYF
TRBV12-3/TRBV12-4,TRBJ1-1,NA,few,TGTGCCAGCACTATGTGGGGGGGGGAGGTCAACACTGAAGCTTTCTTT,CASTMWGGEVNTEAFF
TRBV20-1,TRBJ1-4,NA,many,TGCAGTGCTAGTAAGGGGGATGAAAAACTGTTTTTT,CSASKGDEKLFF
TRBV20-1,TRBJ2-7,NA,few,TGCAGTGCTAGACCGGGACCCCGCGGGGAGCAGTACTTC,CSARPGPRGEQYF
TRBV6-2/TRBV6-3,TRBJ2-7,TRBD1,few,TGTGCCAGCCGGGACAGGGTCTACGAGCAGTACTTC,CASRDRVYEQYF
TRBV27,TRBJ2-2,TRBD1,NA,TGTGCCAGCACCGCCGAAGGGGGCAGGGTTGATACCACCGGGGAGCTGTTTTTT,CASTAEGGRVDTTGELFF
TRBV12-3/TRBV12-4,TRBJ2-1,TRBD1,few,TGTGCCAGCAGTTTCGGGGACGACAGGGATGAGCAGTTCTTC,CASSFGDDRDEQFF
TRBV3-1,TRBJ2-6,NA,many,TGTGCCAGCAGCCAGTTGGGGAGTTGGGGATCCGGGGCCAACGTCCTGACTTTC,CASSQLGSWGSGANVLTF
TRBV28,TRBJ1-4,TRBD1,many,TGTGCCAGCAGTTCCGGACAGGCGAGTGAAAAACTGTTTTTT,CASSSGQASEKLFF
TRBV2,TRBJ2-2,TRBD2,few,TGTGCCAGCAGCCAATCCGGGACTAGCGGGATCGGGGAGCTGTTTTTT,CASSQSGTSGIGELFF
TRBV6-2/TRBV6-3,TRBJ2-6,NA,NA,TGTGCCAGCAGCAGACCTGGGGCCAACGTCCTGACTTTC,CASSRPGANVLTF
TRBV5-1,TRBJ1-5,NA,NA,TGCGCCAGCAGCTTGGGTCTGGGACCGGGGGCCCAGCATTTT,CASSLGLGPGAQHF
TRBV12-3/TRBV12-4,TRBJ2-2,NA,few,TGTGCCAACTCCGGGCCCGGAGACACCGGGGAGCTGTTTTTT,CANSGPGDTGELFF
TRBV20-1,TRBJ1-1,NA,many,TGCAGTGCTAGAGATTGGATAAGGGGAGGAACTGAAGCTTTCTTT,CSARDWIRGGTEAFF
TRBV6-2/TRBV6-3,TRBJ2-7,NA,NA,TGTGCCAGCAGTTACGTAGCGCCGAGCTCCTACGAGCAGTACTTC,CASSYVAPSSYEQYF
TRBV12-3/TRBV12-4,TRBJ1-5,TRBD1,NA,TGTGCCAGCAGTCCCCAGGGGGCTAGCAATCAGCCCCAGCATTTT,CASSPQGASNQPQHF
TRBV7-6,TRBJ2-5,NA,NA,TGTGCCAGCAGTTTTAGGCCGTGGAGCGCTCAAGAGACCCAGTACTTC,CASSFRPWSAQETQYF
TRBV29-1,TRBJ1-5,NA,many,TGCAGCGTTGAACCAGGTCCGGATCAGCCCCAGCATTTT,CSVEPGPDQPQHF
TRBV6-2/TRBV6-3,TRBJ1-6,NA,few,TGTGCCAGCAGTTACGAACCGGAGGGGGGAAATTCACCCCTCCACTTT,CASSYEPEGGNSPLHF
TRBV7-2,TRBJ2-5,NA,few,TGTGCCAGCAGCTTAGCGGCTTCATGGGGCGAGACCCAGTACTTC,CASSLAASWGETQYF
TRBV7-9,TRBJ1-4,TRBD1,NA,TGTGCCAGCAGCTACAGCCCGGGACAGGGGGTTGAAAAACTGTTTTTT,CASSYSPGQGVEKLFF
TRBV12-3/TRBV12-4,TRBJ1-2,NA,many,TGTGCCAGCAGTTTAAAGGCATCAGCGTACTATGGCTACACCTTC,CASSLKASAYYGYTF
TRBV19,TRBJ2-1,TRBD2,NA,TGTGCCAGTAAGATTACGGGACTAGTTGCCGATGAGCAGTTCTTC,CASKITGLVADEQFF
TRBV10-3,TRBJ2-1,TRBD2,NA,TGTGCCATCAGTGTTGACAGCGGGAGGGTTAATGAGCAGTTCTTC,CAISVDSGRVNEQFF
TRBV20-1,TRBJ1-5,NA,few,TGCAGTGCTAGTTACCTGGGGAGGTTCCTCAATCAGCCCCAGCATTTT,CSASYLGRFLNQPQHF
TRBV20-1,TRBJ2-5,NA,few,TGCAGTGCTAAACGGGGGCCGGGCTTCCAGTACTTC,CSAKRGPGFQYF
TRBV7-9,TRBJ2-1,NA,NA,TGTGCCAGCAGCGCACCGACGGGATACAATGAGCAGTTCTTC,CASSAPTGYNEQFF
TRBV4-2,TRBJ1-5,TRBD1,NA,TGTGCCAGCAGCCAAGTTTACCCAGGGACAGGGGTTGGGCAGCCCCAGCATTTT,CASSQVYPGTGVGQPQHF
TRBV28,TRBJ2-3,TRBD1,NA,TGTGCCAGCAGTACAGGGGTGGCTAGCACAGATACGCAGTATTTT,CASSTGVASTDTQYF
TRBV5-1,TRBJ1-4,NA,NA,TGCGCCAGCAGCACAGGGCCGCCTGAAAAACTGTTTTTT,CASSTGPPEKLFF
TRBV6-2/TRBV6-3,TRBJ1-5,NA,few,TGTGCCAGCAGACTATCAAGGGGTCCCCAGCATTTT,CASRLSRGPQHF
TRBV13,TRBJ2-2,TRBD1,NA,TGTGCCAGCAGCATGAGGATCACAGGGAAAGACAGGGGGCGTTCTTACCGCACCGGGGAGCTGTTTTTT,CASSMRITGKDRGRSYRTGELFF
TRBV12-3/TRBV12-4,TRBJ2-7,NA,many,TGTGCCAGCAGTCAGGATCGCCGGGACGAGCAGTACTTC,CASSQDRRDEQYF
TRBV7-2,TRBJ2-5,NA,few,TGTGCCAGCAGCTTATGGCCAGACTATATAGAGACCCAGTACTTC,CASSLWPDYIETQYF
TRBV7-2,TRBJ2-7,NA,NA,TGTGCCAGCAGCACGGGACCGACCTCCTACGAGCAGTACTTC,CASSTGPTSYEQYF
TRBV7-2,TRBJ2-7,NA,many,TGTGCCAGCAGCTTAAGCCAAAGGGGCGAGCAGTACTTC,CASSLSQRGEQYF
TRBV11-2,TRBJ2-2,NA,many,TGTGCCAGCAGCTTATTAACCGTAGAGGGGTGGATGTTTTTT,CASSLLTVEGWMFF
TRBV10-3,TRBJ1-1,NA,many,TGTGCCACCAACAGGGTGAACACTGAAGCTTTCTTT,CATNRVNTEAFF
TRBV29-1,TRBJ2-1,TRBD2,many,TGCAGCGTTTCCGATGGCGGGGGTTACAATGAGCAGTTCTTC,CSVSDGGGYNEQFF
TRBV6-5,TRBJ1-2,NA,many,TGTGCCAGCAGTTACAGGGTTGGAATGGGGCAGCAAAACTATGGCTACACCTTC,CASSYRVGMGQQNYGYTF